This record looks at one T cell receptor (beta chain) sequence and its context. The read falls 3 residues short of the CDR3 end, and the missing part is taken from the germline J gene. The source of the sample is a study of T cells in women clearing cervical HPV infection. Across the study: Cases were women with histologically confirmed HPV16-related CIN3 or worse, including a couple of invasive cancers. No precancer developed; the control's incident HPV16 infection cleared within 12 months.

The CDR3 consists of 14 residues. Deletions cut 1 base from V and 0 bases from J, with 7 bases between. CDR1 and CDR2 from the germline V gene are DFQATT and SNEGSKA (reference sequence). Using immunoSEQ multiplex PCR, the repertoire was profiled, and TCRdb retains in-frame clones only, with some absent. Seen in this sample are about 26,000 clones; the ten most common clones hold about 3.9%. Source material: blood buffy coat. This receptor was obtained from a woman aged 18 to 75 with a cervical HPV16 infection that either progressed to CIN3+ or cleared (not recorded which). The chain recombines TRBV20-1 with TRBJ2-1, with D uncertain. The CDR3 is CSARVSRSYNEQFF. The sequenced part of the CDR3 DNA is TGCAGTGCTAGAGTCTCTCGCTCCTACAATGAG.